A single sample is the source of the 13 T cell receptor beta chains below, sequenced in a study of molecular identifiers for immune sequencing clone quantification. A single record per CDR3 protein comes from TCRdb applying MiXCR to the PCR reads. The table has about 510,000 distinct CDR3 sequences, over 20% seen once. The sequencing sample was made of naive CD8+ T cells from blood, with Jurkat cell RNA spiked in. Subset in this sample: FACS-sorted CD8+CD4-CCR7+CD45RA+ naive T cells. The receptors were gathered from a human donor in good health. Some libraries in this study had Jurkat cell RNA spiked in.

This clonotype has more than one count but fewer than ten. Because it lacks the conserved phenylalanine or tryptophan at the end, this CDR3 is likely a read error. V and J are TRBV30 and TRBJ1-5; the D is unclear. Germline V gene sequence: CDR1 GTSNPN, CDR2 SVGIG (reference sequence). Trimming took off 2 bases at V and 0 bases at J, with 8 bases between the two ends. The CDR3 has 14 amino acids. This CDR3 reads CAWSSGNSNQPQHL. The CDR3 coding sequence is TGTGCCTGGAGTAGCGGTAATAGCAATCAGCCCCAGCATCTT.

This clonotype was observed at least ten times. The chain has TRBV11-2 and TRBJ2-5; 7 bases line up with TRBD1. Looked up from germline, CDR1 is SGHAT and CDR2 is FQNNGV. V was pared by 1 base and J by 2 bases, with 4 bases of the junction left unmatched. The CDR3 is 15 residues long. Here the CDR3 reads CASSLAATGQETQYF. CDR3 bases: TGTGCCAGCAGCTTAGCCGCGACAGGGCAAGAGACCCAGTACTTC.

For this clonotype: A much larger clone lies one base from this, so it may be a read error. Since no conserved phenylalanine or tryptophan closes the CDR3, a read error is the likely cause. The rearrangement uses TRBV6-6 and TRBJ2-7; 8 nucleotides align to TRBD1. The ends lost 5 bases at V and 4 bases at J; junction bases unmatched: 4. The CDR3 is 13 amino acids. Per germline, CDR1 MNHNY and CDR2 SVGAGI (reference sequence). CDR3 bases: TGTGCCAGCAGTCCGGACAGGGAGTACGAGCAGTACTCC. It yields the protein CASSPDREYEQYS.

This clonotype was counted only a few times. The chain employs TRBV6-2 or TRBV6-3 and TRBJ2-5, with 8 bases identical to TRBD2. J gave up 2 bases and V 5 bases, and 10 bases lay outside the gene matches. Germline CDR1 and CDR2: MNHEY and SVGEGT. This CDR3 is built from 16 residues. In nucleotides, the CDR3 is TGTGCCAGCAGTCCCGATGGCGGGGGGTCTCAAGAGACCCAGTACTTC. It specifies CASSPDGGGSQETQYF.

This clonotype was recorded at least ten times. The chain combines TRBV6-6 with TRBJ2-1, with D unclear. This CDR3 is 13 amino acids long. In germline, CDR1 is MNHNY, CDR2 SVGAGI (reference sequence). The germline V and J ends were trimmed by 1 base and 8 bases, with 9 bases remaining between them. Here the CDR3 reads CASSYWVGDEQFF. The CDR3 coding sequence is TGTGCCAGCAGTTACTGGGTAGGCGATGAGCAGTTCTTC.

This clonotype was seen more than once but under ten times. The chain is built from TRBV6-4 and TRBJ2-1; D unresolved. The CDR3 contains 14 residues. The germline gives CDR1 MRHNA, CDR2 SNTAGT. V was cut by 3 bases and J by 7 bases, with 13 bases left in between. This CDR3 is CASSENFLGNEQFF. The DNA for the CDR3 is TGTGCCAGCAGTGAAAACTTTTTGGGTAATGAGCAGTTCTTC.

This clonotype was seen repeatedly, ten times or more. CDR3 sequence: CASSAPGQGYEQYF. The CDR3 DNA follows: TGTGCCAGCAGCGCACCGGGACAGGGGTACGAGCAGTACTTC. The chain uses TRBV7-9 and TRBJ2-7; TRBD1 aligns across 10 bases. This CDR3 has 14 residues. The germline V gene has CDR1 SEHNR and CDR2 FQNEAQ (reference sequence). The junction had 5 bases not matched to a gene; V was cut back by 5 bases and J by 4 bases.

The sample holds a few counts of this clonotype. The rearrangement joins TRBV12-3 or TRBV12-4 to TRBJ2-1, with D tentatively TRBD2 (5 bases). V was cut by 4 bases and J by 0 bases, with 16 bases left in between. The CDR3 has 17 amino acids. CDR3 residues: CASSSLTTWSSYNEQFF. Written as DNA, the CDR3 is TGTGCCAGCAGTTCTCTGACTACCTGGAGCTCCTACAATGAGCAGTTCTTC.

This clonotype was seen just once. It may be a read error: a sequence one base away is much more abundant. V usage is TRBV4-2 and J usage is TRBJ2-7, with 10 bases matching TRBD1. The CDR3 extends over 15 amino acids. Trimming removed 2 bases from V and 4 bases from J; junction bases left unmatched: 5. The germline V gene has CDR1 LGHNA and CDR2 YNFKEQ. This CDR3 is CASSQPGTGEYEQYF. The CDR3 DNA reads TGTGCCAGCAGCCAACCCGGGACAGGGGAGTACGAGCAGTACTTC.

This clonotype was observed many times. The chain recombines TRBV27 with TRBJ2-7; 8 nucleotides line up with TRBD1. Germline CDR1 and CDR2: MNHEY and SMNVEV (reference sequence). The length of the CDR3 is 14 residues. The V segment lost 3 bases and the J segment 3 bases; nucleotides outside the gene matches: 4. The CDR3 is CASSFRGPRYEQYF. The DNA for the CDR3 is TGTGCCAGCAGTTTCAGGGGGCCCCGCTACGAGCAGTACTTC.

This rearrangement joins TRBV7-2 to TRBJ2-1; 7 nucleotides agree with TRBD2. The length of the CDR3 is 15 residues. CDR1 and CDR2 (germline): SGHTA, FQGNSA. J gave up 5 bases and V 5 bases, and 9 bases lay outside the gene matches. The CDR3 nucleotides are TGTGCCAGCAGCCCGGGGAGGACTAGGAACAATGAGCAGTTCTTC. It encodes CASSPGRTRNNEQFF.

Many counts were recorded for this clonotype. This rearrangement joins TRBV5-4 to TRBJ2-1; 13 bases fit TRBD2. Germline CDR1 is SGHNT and CDR2 is YYREEE (reference sequence). The CDR3 totals 17 residues. J was trimmed by 8 bases and V by 4 bases; bases with no gene match: 12. The CDR3 loop is CASSGLAGESRRDEQFF. DNA for the CDR3: TGTGCCAGCAGCGGACTAGCGGGGGAGAGCCGTAGGGATGAGCAGTTCTTC.

At least ten counts were recorded for this clonotype. The rearrangement joins TRBV19 to TRBJ1-2; 7 positions agree with TRBD1. The CDR3 runs to 16 residues. The V gene's germline CDR1 is LNHDA and CDR2 SQIVND (reference sequence). V was clipped by 5 bases and J by 6 bases; unmatched bases: 15. The CDR3 is CASSLIHDEGGNGYTF. CDR3 coding DNA: TGTGCCAGTAGTCTAATCCACGATGAAGGGGGCAATGGCTACACCTTC.